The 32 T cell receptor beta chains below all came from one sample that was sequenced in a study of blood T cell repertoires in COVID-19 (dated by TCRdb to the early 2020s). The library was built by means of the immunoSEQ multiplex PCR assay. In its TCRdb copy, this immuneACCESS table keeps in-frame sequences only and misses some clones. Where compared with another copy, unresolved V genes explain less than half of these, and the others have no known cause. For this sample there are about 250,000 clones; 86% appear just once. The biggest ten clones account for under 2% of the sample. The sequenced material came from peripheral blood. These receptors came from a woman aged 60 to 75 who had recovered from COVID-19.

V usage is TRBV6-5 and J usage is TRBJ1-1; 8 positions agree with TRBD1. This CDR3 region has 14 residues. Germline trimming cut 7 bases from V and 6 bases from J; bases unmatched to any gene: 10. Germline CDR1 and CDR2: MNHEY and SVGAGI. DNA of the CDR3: TGTGCCAGCACCGTGGACAGGGTGGTTCCTGAAGCTTTCTTT. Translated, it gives CASTVDRVVPEAFF.

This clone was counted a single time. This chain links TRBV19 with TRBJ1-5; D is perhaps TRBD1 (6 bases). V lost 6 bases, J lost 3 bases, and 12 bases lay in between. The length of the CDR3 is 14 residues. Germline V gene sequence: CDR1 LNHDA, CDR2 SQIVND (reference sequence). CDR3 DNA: TGTGCCAGTAGCCGTACAGGGACCAATCAGCCCCAGCATTTT. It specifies CASSRTGTNQPQHF.

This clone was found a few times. The CDR3 spells CASSRARGTDTQYF. DNA of the CDR3: TGTGCCAGCAGCCGAGCACGCGGCACAGATACGCAGTATTTT. J is TRBJ2-3 and V is TRBV7-3; D is unclear. The CDR3 is 14 amino acids. Germline V gene lookup returns CDR1 SGHTA and CDR2 FQGTGA. The V and J ends lost 5 bases and 1 base respectively, with 10 bases between them.

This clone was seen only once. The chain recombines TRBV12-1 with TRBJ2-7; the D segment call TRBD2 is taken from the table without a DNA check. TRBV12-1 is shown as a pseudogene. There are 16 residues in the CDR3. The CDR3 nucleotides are TGTGCCAGCAGCTTGGGGGGGCGGTCCCCCTCCTACGAGCAGTACTTC. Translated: CASSLGGRSPSYEQYF.

As DNA, the CDR3 is TGTGCCGCCTCTGGCGCGGAACAAGAGACCCAGTACTTC. It translates to CAASGAEQETQYF. The gene calls are TRBV2 and TRBJ2-5, with D unclear. Per germline, CDR1 SNHLY and CDR2 FYNNEI. Deletions cut 11 bases from V and 2 bases from J, with 15 bases between. The CDR3 is 13 residues long.

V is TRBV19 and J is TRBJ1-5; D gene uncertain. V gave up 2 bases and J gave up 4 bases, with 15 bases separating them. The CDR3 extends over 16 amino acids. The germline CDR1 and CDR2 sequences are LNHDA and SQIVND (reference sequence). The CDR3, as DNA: TGTGCCAGTAGTATACCCTGGCAGGCACCGAATCAGCCCCAGCATTTT. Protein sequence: CASSIPWQAPNQPQHF.

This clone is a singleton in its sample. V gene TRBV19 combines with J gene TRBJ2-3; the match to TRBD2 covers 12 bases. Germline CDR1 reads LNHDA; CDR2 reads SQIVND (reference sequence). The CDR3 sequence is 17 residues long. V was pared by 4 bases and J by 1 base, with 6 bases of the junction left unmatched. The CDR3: CASSTTASGGGTDTQYF. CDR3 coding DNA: TGTGCCAGTAGTACCACCGCTAGCGGGGGGGGCACAGATACGCAGTATTTT.

CDR3 amino acids: CASSLTQGRYSEAFF. The CDR3 bases are TGCGCCAGCAGCTTAACTCAGGGGAGATACTCTGAAGCTTTCTTT. The chain joins TRBV5-1 to TRBJ1-1; maybe TRBD1 (6 bases). Germline loops: CDR1 SGHRS, CDR2 YFSETQ. CDR3 length: 15 residues. The V and J ends lost 2 bases and 6 bases respectively, with 17 bases between them.

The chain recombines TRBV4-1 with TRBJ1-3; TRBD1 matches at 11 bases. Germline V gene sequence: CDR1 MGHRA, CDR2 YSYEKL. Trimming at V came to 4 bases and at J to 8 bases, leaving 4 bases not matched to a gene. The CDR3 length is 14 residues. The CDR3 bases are TGCGCCAGCAGCCTCGGGACAGGGGGGCACACCATATATTTT. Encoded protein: CASSLGTGGHTIYF.

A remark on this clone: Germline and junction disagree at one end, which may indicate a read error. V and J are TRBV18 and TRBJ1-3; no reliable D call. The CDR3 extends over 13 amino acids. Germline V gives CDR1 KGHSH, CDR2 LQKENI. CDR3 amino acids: CVSSPTGRNTIYF. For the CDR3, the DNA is TGTGTCAGCTCACCAACGGGGAGAAACACCATATATTTT.

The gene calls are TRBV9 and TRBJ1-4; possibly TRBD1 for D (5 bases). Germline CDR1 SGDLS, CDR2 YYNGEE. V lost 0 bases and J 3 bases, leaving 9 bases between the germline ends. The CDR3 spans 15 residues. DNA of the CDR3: TGTGCCAGCAGCGTAGACAGGAGCCCTAATGAAAAACTGTTTTTT. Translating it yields CASSVDRSPNEKLFF.

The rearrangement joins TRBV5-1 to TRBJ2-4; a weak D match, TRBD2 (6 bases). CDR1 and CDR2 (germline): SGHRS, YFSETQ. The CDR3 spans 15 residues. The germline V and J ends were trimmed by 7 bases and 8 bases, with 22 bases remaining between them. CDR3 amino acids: CASGSRSGPGDIQYF. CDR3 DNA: TGCGCCAGCGGATCGCGTAGCGGACCTGGGGACATTCAGTACTTC.

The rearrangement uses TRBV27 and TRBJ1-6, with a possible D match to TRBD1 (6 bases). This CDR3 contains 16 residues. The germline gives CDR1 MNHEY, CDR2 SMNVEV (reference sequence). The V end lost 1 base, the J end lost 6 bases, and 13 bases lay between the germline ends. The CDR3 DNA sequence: TGTGCCAGCAGTTTATGGGGCGGACAGACTAATTCACCCCTCCACTTT. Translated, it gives CASSLWGGQTNSPLHF.

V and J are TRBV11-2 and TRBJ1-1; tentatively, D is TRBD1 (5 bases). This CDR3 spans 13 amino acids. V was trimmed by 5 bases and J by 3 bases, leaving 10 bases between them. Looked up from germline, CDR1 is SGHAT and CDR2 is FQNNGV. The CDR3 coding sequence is TGTGCCAGCAGCCTCGACAGACACACTGAAGCTTTCTTT. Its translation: CASSLDRHTEAFF.

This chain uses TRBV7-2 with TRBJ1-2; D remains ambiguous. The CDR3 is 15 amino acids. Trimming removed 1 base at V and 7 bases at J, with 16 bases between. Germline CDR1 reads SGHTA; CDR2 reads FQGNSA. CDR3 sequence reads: CASSLVGATFGGYTF. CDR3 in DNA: TGTGCCAGCAGCTTAGTGGGCGCCACTTTTGGTGGCTACACCTTC. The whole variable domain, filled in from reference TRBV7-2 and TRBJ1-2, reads GAGVSQSPSNKVTEKGKDVELRCDPISGHTALYWYRQSLGQGLEFLIYFQGNSAPDKSGLPSDRFSAERTGGSVSTLTIQRTQQEDSAVYLCASSLVGATFGGYTFGSGTRLTVV.

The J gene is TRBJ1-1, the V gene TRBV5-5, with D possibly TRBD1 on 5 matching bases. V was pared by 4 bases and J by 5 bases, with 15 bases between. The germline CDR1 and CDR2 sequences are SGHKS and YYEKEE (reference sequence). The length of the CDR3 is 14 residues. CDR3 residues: CASSPLAGRTEAFF. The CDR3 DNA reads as TGTGCCAGCAGCCCCCTGGCAGGGAGGACTGAAGCTTTCTTT.

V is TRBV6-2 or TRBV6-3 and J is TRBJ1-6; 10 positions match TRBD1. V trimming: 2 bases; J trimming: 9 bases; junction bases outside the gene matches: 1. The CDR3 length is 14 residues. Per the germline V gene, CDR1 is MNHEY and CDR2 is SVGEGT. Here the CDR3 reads CASSYRDRGSPLHF. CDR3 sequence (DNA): TGTGCCAGCAGTTACCGGGACAGGGGTTCACCCCTCCACTTT.

The CDR3, as DNA: TGTGCCAGCAGCGTACAACAGATAAACACCGGGGAGCTGTTTTTT. Translating gives CASSVQQINTGELFF. This chain joins TRBV9 and TRBJ2-2; D ambiguous. The CDR3 has 15 residues. Germline CDR1 is SGDLS and CDR2 is YYNGEE. The germline V and J ends were trimmed by 1 base and 2 bases, with 9 bases remaining between them.

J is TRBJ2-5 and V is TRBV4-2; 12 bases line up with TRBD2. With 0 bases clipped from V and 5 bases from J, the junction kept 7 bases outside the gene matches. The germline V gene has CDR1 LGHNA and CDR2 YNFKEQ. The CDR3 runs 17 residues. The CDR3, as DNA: TGTGCCAGCAGCCAAGAATTACTAGCGGGGGGAGGGGAGACCCAGTACTTC. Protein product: CASSQELLAGGGETQYF.

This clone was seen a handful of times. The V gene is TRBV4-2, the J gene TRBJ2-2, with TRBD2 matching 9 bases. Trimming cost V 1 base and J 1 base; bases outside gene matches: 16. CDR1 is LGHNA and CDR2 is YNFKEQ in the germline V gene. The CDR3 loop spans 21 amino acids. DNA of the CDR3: TGTGCCAGCAGCCAAGGGGGCCTAGCGGGGCCCGAGAGCGGGAACACCGGGGAGCTGTTTTTT. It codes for CASSQGGLAGPESGNTGELFF.

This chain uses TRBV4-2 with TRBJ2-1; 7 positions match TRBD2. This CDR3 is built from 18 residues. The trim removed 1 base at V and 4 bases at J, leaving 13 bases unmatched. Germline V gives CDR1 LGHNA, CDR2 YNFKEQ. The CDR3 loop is CASSQVPTWGGGYNEQFF. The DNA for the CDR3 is TGTGCCAGCAGCCAAGTCCCCACTTGGGGCGGGGGTTACAATGAGCAGTTCTTC.

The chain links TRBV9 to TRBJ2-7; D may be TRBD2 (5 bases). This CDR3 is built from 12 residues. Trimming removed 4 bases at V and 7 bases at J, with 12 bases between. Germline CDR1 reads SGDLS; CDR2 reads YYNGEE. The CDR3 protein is CASSTSSGEQYF. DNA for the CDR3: TGTGCCAGCAGCACCTCCTCGGGGGAGCAGTACTTC. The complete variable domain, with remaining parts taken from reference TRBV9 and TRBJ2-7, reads DSGVTQTPKHLITATGQRVTLRCSPRSGDLSVYWYQQSLDQGLQFLIQYYNGEERAKGNILERFSAQQFPDLHSELNLSSLELGDSALYFCASSTSSGEQYFGPGTRLTVT.

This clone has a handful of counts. CDR3 in amino acids: CASSVSATNEKLFF. In DNA, the CDR3 is TGTGCCAGCAGCGTCTCTGCAACTAATGAAAAACTGTTTTTT. The V call is TRBV9, the J call TRBJ1-4; D not resolved. The V end lost 2 bases, the J end lost 0 bases, and 5 bases lay between the germline ends. This CDR3 has 14 amino acids. Per germline, CDR1 SGDLS and CDR2 YYNGEE.

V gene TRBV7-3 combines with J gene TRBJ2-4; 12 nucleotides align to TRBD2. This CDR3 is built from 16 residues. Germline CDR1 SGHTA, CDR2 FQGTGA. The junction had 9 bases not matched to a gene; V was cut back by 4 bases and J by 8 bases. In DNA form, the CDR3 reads TGTGCCAGCAGCTCCCGGACTAGCGGGGCGAGGGACATTCAGTACTTC. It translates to CASSSRTSGARDIQYF.

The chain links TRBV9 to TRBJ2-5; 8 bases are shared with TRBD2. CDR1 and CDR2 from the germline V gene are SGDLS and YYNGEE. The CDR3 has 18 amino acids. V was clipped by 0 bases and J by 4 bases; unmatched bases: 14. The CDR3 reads CASSVASARGDRAETQYF. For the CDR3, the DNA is TGTGCCAGCAGCGTAGCATCAGCGCGGGGGGACCGTGCAGAGACCCAGTACTTC.

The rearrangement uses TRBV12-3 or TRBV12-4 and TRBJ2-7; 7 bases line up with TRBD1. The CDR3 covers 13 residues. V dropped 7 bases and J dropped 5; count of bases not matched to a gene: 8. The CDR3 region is CASTFGDSHEQYF. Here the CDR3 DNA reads TGTGCCAGCACCTTCGGGGACAGCCACGAGCAGTACTTC.

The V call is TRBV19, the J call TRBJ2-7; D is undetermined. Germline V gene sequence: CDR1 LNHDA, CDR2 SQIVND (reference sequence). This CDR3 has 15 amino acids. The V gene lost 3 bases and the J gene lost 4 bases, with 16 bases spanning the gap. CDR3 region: CASSIQSSVRYEQYF. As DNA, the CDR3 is TGTGCCAGTAGTATCCAGAGCTCGGTGCGGTACGAGCAGTACTTC.

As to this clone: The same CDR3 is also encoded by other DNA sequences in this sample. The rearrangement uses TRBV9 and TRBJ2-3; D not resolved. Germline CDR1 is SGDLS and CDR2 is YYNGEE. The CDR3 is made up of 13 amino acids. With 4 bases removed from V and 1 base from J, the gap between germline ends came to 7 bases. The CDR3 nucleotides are TGTGCCAGCAGCTCTCAGGGCACAGATACGCAGTATTTT. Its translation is CASSSQGTDTQYF.

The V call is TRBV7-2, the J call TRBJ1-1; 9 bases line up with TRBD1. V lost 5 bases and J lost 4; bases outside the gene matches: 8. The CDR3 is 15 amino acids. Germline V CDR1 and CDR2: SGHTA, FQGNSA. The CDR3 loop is CASSKPGQGFTEAFF. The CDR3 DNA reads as TGTGCCAGCAGCAAACCTGGACAGGGGTTCACTGAAGCTTTCTTT.

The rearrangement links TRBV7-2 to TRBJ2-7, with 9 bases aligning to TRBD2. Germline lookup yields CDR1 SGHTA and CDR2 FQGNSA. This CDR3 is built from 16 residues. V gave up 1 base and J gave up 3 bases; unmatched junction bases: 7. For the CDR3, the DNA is TGTGCCAGCAGCTTAGGGCCTAGCGGGGATGGCTACGAGCAGTACTTC. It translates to CASSLGPSGDGYEQYF.

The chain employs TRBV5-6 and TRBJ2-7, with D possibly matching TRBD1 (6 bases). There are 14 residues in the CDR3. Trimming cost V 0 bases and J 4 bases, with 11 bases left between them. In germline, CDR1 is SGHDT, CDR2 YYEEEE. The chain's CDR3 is CASSLARGLYEQYF. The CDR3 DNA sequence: TGTGCCAGCAGCTTGGCCAGGGGATTGTACGAGCAGTACTTC.

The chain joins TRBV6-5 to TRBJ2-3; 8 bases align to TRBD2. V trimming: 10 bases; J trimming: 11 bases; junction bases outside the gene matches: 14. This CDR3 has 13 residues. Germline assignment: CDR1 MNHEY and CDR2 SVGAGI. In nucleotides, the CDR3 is TGTGCCACCAGCACTGGGCGGGGGGACATGCAGTATTTT. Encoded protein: CATSTGRGDMQYF.